This T cell receptor (beta chain) is drawn from a study of cytomegalovirus exposure and HLA in healthy donors. Study details: Membership in the Caucasian-associated ancestry cluster was found for 81% of nearly 400 genotyped donors.

A remark on this clone: Its antigen is not identified.

A multiplex PCR was run with 60 Vbeta primers and 13 Jbeta primers. Clones were sequenced by immunoSEQ multiplex PCR, and TCRdb holds only the in-frame ones, with some missing. The table has approximately 80,000 clones, approximately 75% seen once. V shed 5 bases, J shed 0 bases, and the junction held 12 bases outside the gene matches. The length of the CDR3 is 18 residues. Germline-derived CDR1 and CDR2 are SQVTM and ANQGSEA. Whole-study findings and limits: In a later analysis, CMV-associated beta chains were mostly HLA-associated, it appeared. Listed as cytomegalovirus-associated were 150 or so TCR beta chains. Accurate prediction of most subjects' HLA-A and HLA-B alleles from TCR beta sequences was reported.

Material for sequencing was PBMCs. V gene TRBV29-1 combines with J gene TRBJ2-2; TRBD1 agrees at 10 bases. The receptor's source is a man aged 60 to 75 in good health and CMV-seronegative. The CDR3 bases are TGCAGCGTTCAACCGGGACAGGGGAGTTTTTCGAACACCGGGGAGCTGTTTTTT. Its protein is CSVQPGQGSFSNTGELFF.